Listed here are 14 T cell receptor beta chains from one sample, sequenced in a study of shared clonotypes between healthy human individuals (dated by TCRdb to about 2020). Library preparation used the immunoSEQ multiplex PCR assay. TCRdb limited this immuneACCESS table to in-frame rearrangements with V and J called. A share of clones is missing; checked studies link under half to unresolved V genes, and the rest is unexplained. This sample has about 2.3 million clones in its table, and approximately 95% of those were observed once. The top ten constitute under 0.45% of the sample. The sequencing sample was made of naive CD4+ T cells from PBMCs. Explained via the paper, the cell subset or site label denotes: CD45RA+ positively selected. The receptors originated from a man between 18 and 29 years old in good health. Some clones in this sample may be carry-over from other donors' samples.

The J gene is TRBJ1-5, the V gene TRBV6-5; TRBD1 aligns across 8 bases. From germline, CDR1 is MNHEY and CDR2 SVGAGI. Germline trimming cut 6 bases from V and 7 bases from J; bases unmatched to any gene: 11. The CDR3 consists of 15 residues. In DNA, the CDR3 is TGTGCCAGCAGCTCTGGACAGGGAGTAGGACAGCCCCAGCATTTT. Its translation is CASSSGQGVGQPQHF.

V usage is TRBV2 and J usage is TRBJ1-2; TRBD1 matches at 9 bases. V trimming: 3 bases; J trimming: 3 bases; junction bases outside the gene matches: 2. The CDR3 contains 14 residues. From germline, CDR1 is SNHLY and CDR2 FYNNEI. The CDR3 loop reads CASSDDRGYYGYTF. CDR3 in DNA: TGTGCCAGCAGTGACGACAGGGGGTACTATGGCTACACCTTC.

Details on this clone: Other nucleotide sequences in the sample specify the same CDR3. The V call is TRBV11-1, the J call TRBJ2-3; D not resolved. Germline CDR1 is SGHAT and CDR2 is FQDESV (reference sequence). CDR3 length: 13 residues. V was pared by 1 base and J by 0 bases, with 2 bases between. The CDR3 region is CASSLDSTDTQYF. The CDR3 DNA reads as TGTGCCAGCAGCTTAGATAGCACAGATACGCAGTATTTT.

The rearrangement uses TRBV2 and TRBJ2-3, with D possibly TRBD2 on 6 matching bases. Germline CDR1 reads SNHLY; CDR2 reads FYNNEI. This CDR3 comprises 14 residues. Trimming cost V 5 bases and J 2 bases, with 11 bases left between them. CDR3 in DNA: TGTGCCAGCAGTTCTAGCGTACCCACAGATACGCAGTATTTT. Its protein is CASSSSVPTDTQYF.

V usage is TRBV4-1 and J usage is TRBJ1-1; a weak D match, TRBD1 (5 bases). This CDR3 is 14 amino acids long. V lost 5 bases and J 3 bases, leaving 13 bases between the germline ends. Germline V lookup: CDR1 MGHRA, CDR2 YSYEKL. The CDR3 sequence: CASSTPGGYTEAFF. The CDR3 DNA is TGCGCCAGCAGCACCCCGGGGGGGTACACTGAAGCTTTCTTT.

The V and J genes are TRBV5-1 and TRBJ2-5; D is perhaps TRBD1 (6 bases). V lost 4 bases to trimming and J lost 2 bases, with 15 bases between them. Germline loops: CDR1 SGHRS, CDR2 YFSETQ. The CDR3 has 15 amino acids. The CDR3 loop is CASSLPYRAQETQYF. The DNA for the CDR3 is TGCGCCAGCAGCCTACCGTACAGGGCTCAAGAGACCCAGTACTTC.

CDR3 nucleotide sequence: TGTGCCAGCAGTAAAACGGGACTAGCCCTATCCGGGGAGCTGTTTTTT. Protein: CASSKTGLALSGELFF. The chain combines TRBV2 with TRBJ2-2, with 9 bases aligning to TRBD2. Germline-derived CDR1 and CDR2 are SNHLY and FYNNEI. CDR3 length equals 16 residues. Losses at the gene ends were 5 bases for V and 6 bases for J; bases not matched to a gene: 10. Together with reference TRBV2 and TRBJ2-2, the CDR3 gives the full variable domain: EPEVTQTPSHQVTQMGQEVILRCVPISNHLYFYWYRQILGQKVEFLVSFYNNEISEKSEIFDDQFSVERPDGSNFTLKIRSTKLEDSAMYFCASSKTGLALSGELFFGEGSRLTVL.

This chain connects TRBV7-6 to TRBJ2-1; 9 bases match TRBD2. The trim removed 5 bases at V and 7 bases at J, leaving 12 bases unmatched. Germline lookup yields CDR1 SGHVS and CDR2 FNYEAQ. This CDR3 is built from 16 residues. The CDR3 protein is CASSTRGGRAGNEQFF. CDR3 DNA sequence: TGTGCCAGCAGCACGAGAGGCGGGAGGGCCGGAAATGAGCAGTTCTTC.

About this clone: At the DNA level, this CDR3 is encoded by other sequences in the same sample as well. CDR3 amino acids: CASSPGLAGETQYF. Written as DNA, the CDR3 is TGTGCCAGCAGCCCCGGACTAGCGGGAGAGACCCAGTACTTC. This chain uses TRBV7-2 with TRBJ2-5, with TRBD2 matching 11 bases. V lost 5 bases and J lost 4; bases outside the gene matches: 3. CDR1 and CDR2 (germline): SGHTA, FQGNSA. The length of the CDR3 is 14 residues.

As to this clone: The sample holds other DNA sequences that translate to the same CDR3. This chain links TRBV5-6 with TRBJ1-5; D perhaps matches TRBD1 (5 bases). Trimming pared 1 base from V and 6 bases from J, leaving 5 bases between. Germline V lookup: CDR1 SGHDT, CDR2 YYEEEE. This CDR3 region has 12 residues. CDR3 DNA: TGTGCCAGCAGCTTGCAGGGTCAGCCCCAGCATTTT. This codes for CASSLQGQPQHF.

This chain links TRBV9 with TRBJ2-1, with unresolved D. V was cut by 3 bases and J by 3 bases, with 10 bases left in between. Germline V gene sequence: CDR1 SGDLS, CDR2 YYNGEE. CDR3 length: 14 residues. Here the CDR3 reads CASSAHYLYNEQFF. CDR3 DNA: TGTGCCAGCAGCGCCCATTACCTCTACAATGAGCAGTTCTTC.

The chain carries TRBV6-1 and TRBJ2-1, with TRBD2 identical over 9 bases. The CDR3 has 14 residues. The V gene end was trimmed by 8 bases and the J gene end by 9 bases; junction bases not matched to a gene: 11. The germline gives CDR1 MNHNS, CDR2 SASEGT. CDR3 loop: CASWREGPYGEQFF. The DNA for the CDR3 is TGTGCCAGCTGGCGGGAGGGCCCTTACGGTGAGCAGTTCTTC.

Note on this clone: Other DNA sequences of this sample code for an identical CDR3. The chain is built from TRBV5-4 and TRBJ2-3; 12 positions match TRBD2. The CDR3 consists of 16 residues. Germline loops: CDR1 SGHNT, CDR2 YYREEE (reference sequence). The ends lost 4 bases at V and 0 bases at J; junction bases unmatched: 3. CDR3 sequence reads: CASSPGLAGSTDTQYF. The DNA for the CDR3 is TGTGCCAGCAGCCCCGGACTAGCGGGAAGCACAGATACGCAGTATTTT.

This chain uses TRBV19 with TRBJ1-2, with a possible D match to TRBD1 (6 bases). Germline CDR1 reads LNHDA; CDR2 reads SQIVND (reference sequence). This CDR3 region has 16 residues. V shed 3 bases and J shed 4 bases, with 18 bases lying between them. The DNA for the CDR3 is TGTGCCAGTAGTATGACCAGTCGGACAGAACTCTATGGCTACACCTTC. Translated: CASSMTSRTELYGYTF.